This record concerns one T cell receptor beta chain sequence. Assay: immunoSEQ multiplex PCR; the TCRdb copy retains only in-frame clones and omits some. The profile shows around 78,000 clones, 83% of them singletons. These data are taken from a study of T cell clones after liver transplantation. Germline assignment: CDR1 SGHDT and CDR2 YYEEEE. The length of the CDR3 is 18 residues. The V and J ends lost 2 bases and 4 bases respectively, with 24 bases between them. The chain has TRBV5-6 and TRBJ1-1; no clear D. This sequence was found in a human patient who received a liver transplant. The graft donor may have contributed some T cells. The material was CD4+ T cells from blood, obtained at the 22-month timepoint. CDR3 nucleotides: TGTGCCAGCAGCTTACGAACGCTTCGAGTTGGGGAAGGCACTGAAGCTTTCTTT. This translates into CASSLRTLRVGEGTEAFF.